The rows below give T cell receptor beta chains drawn from one sample of a study of follicular helper T cells after annual influenza vaccination. TCRdb's table, derived via immunoSEQ multiplex PCR, lists solely in-frame clones and lacks some. The sample lists about 8,700 clones, about 83% occurring once. Sequenced here: CXCR5+ CD38- circulating T follicular helper cells from blood, sampled 7 days after influenza vaccination. These receptors were collected from an adult who received the influenza vaccine. The CDR3 runs from the conserved cysteine through the conserved F or W. Each record gives: D gene, J gene, clone size, V gene, CDR3 protein, CDR3 DNA. A D gene is named only where the DNA matches it firmly. A clone size is listed for some rows: how often the clone was seen (once, few, many), or a class if it is expanded.

TRBD2,TRBJ2-7,.,TRBV7-2,CASSSGLAGVVEQYF,TGTGCCAGCAGCTCGGGACTAGCGGGGGTTGTCGAGCAGTACTTC
.,TRBJ2-7,.,TRBV6-4,CAVDYEQYF,TGTGCCGTTGACTACGAGCAGTACTTC
TRBD1,TRBJ1-2,.,TRBV28,CASSSSGTGMSGYTF,TGTGCCAGCAGTTCGAGTGGGACAGGGATGAGTGGCTACACCTTC
.,TRBJ1-3,.,TRBV5-6,CASSLRAGFISGNTIYF,TGTGCCAGCAGCTTAAGGGCCGGCTTTATCTCTGGAAACACCATATATTTT
.,TRBJ2-7,.,TRBV6-1,CASSAGPGYEQYF,TGTGCCAGCAGTGCGGGGCCCGGCTACGAGCAGTACTTC
.,TRBJ2-7,few,TRBV19,CASSRGKYDVQYF,TGTGCCAGTAGTCGGGGAAAATACGATGTGCAGTACTTC
.,TRBJ2-7,.,TRBV28,CASSGHSSYEQYF,TGTGCCAGCAGTGGACATTCCTCCTACGAGCAGTACTTC
.,TRBJ1-1,.,TRBV7-9,CASSRGLTEAFF,TGTGCCAGCAGCCGGGGGCTCACTGAAGCTTTCTTT
.,TRBJ2-2,few,TRBV7-3,CASSVHRAAGELFF,TGTGCCAGCAGCGTACATAGAGCCGCCGGGGAGCTGTTTTTT
TRBD2,TRBJ2-7,few,TRBV6-5,CASRERGPTYEQYF,TGTGCCAGCAGGGAGCGGGGGCCAACCTACGAGCAGTACTTC
TRBD1,TRBJ1-5,few,TRBV7-2,CASSPQTGTEPQHF,TGTGCCAGCAGCCCCCAGACAGGGACCGAGCCCCAGCATTTT
.,TRBJ1-4,.,TRBV19,CASTLRGVGEKLFF,TGTGCCAGTACCCTCCGGGGGGTCGGTGAAAAACTGTTTTTT
TRBD1,TRBJ1-2,.,TRBV19,CASSGRGRGGYTF,TGTGCCAGTAGTGGCAGGGGGCGCGGTGGCTACACCTTC
TRBD1,TRBJ1-2,.,TRBV5-1,CASSPGTGEDGYTF,TGCGCCAGCAGCCCTGGTACAGGGGAGGATGGCTACACCTTC
.,TRBJ1-2,.,TRBV5-1,CASSLEGEGGYTF,TGCGCCAGCAGCTTGGAAGGGGAAGGCGGCTACACCTTC
.,TRBJ1-1,.,TRBV7-2,CASSADFNTEAFF,TGTGCCAGCAGCGCGGACTTTAACACTGAAGCTTTCTTT
TRBD2,TRBJ2-3,.,TRBV6-5,CASRLAGGDTQYF,TGTGCCAGTAGACTAGCGGGGGGTGATACGCAGTATTTT
TRBD2,TRBJ2-4,.,TRBV19,CASSSEGLAGALNIQYF,TGTGCCAGTAGTAGCGAGGGACTAGCGGGGGCCCTAAACATTCAGTACTTC
.,TRBJ2-7,.,TRBV7-8,CASSLNSYEQYF,TGTGCCAGCAGCCTAAATTCTTACGAGCAGTACTTC
.,TRBJ2-2,.,TRBV12-2,CASRLRDSSLLEGPANTGELFF,TGTGCAAGTCGCCTCCGGGACTCTTCCTTACTGGAGGGGCCCGCGAACACCGGGGAGCTGTTTTTT
.,TRBJ2-7,.,TRBV19,CASSVGPQGEQYF,TGTGCCAGTAGCGTCGGGCCCCAGGGTGAGCAGTACTTC
.,TRBJ2-1,.,TRBV29-1,CSVAQTRRYNEQFF,TGCAGCGTTGCGCAGACCCGACGCTACAATGAGCAGTTCTTC
.,TRBJ2-5,.,TRBV10-1,CASRKGGRGLQETQYF,TGCGCCAGCAGAAAAGGGGGGCGGGGGCTCCAAGAGACCCAGTACTTC
TRBD1,TRBJ1-2,.,TRBV7-2,CASSFTGTGGAEVNGYTF,TGTGCCAGCAGCTTCACCGGGACAGGGGGCGCAGAAGTGAATGGCTACACCTTC
.,TRBJ2-5,.,TRBV2,CASRGRHQETQYF,TGTGCCAGCAGAGGACGCCACCAAGAGACCCAGTACTTC
TRBD2,TRBJ2-3,.,TRBV5-4,CASSLAKGSGLAGADTQYF,TGTGCCAGCAGCTTGGCCAAAGGGTCAGGACTAGCGGGAGCAGATACGCAGTATTTT
.,TRBJ2-5,.,TRBV9,CASSPSGLGETQYF,TGTGCCAGCAGCCCCAGCGGGCTAGGGGAGACCCAGTACTTC
.,TRBJ2-7,.,TRBV19,CASSIAFSSGEQYF,TGTGCCAGTAGTATAGCCTTTTCTTCGGGCGAGCAGTACTTC
.,TRBJ1-6,few,TRBV28,CASSWGFNSPLHF,TGTGCCAGCAGTTGGGGTTTTAATTCACCCCTCCACTTT
TRBD1,TRBJ1-5,once,TRBV6-1,CASSEGTGAQPQHF,TGTGCCAGCAGTGAAGGGACAGGGGCTCAGCCCCAGCATTTT
.,TRBJ2-3,.,TRBV9,CASSASFTDTQYF,TGTGCCAGCAGCGCCTCCTTCACAGATACGCAGTATTTT
.,TRBJ2-3,.,TRBV2,CASSGQYTDTQYF,TGTGCCAGCAGCGGACAGTACACAGATACGCAGTATTTT
.,TRBJ2-5,.,TRBV10-2,CASSLQETQYF,TGCGCCAGCAGTCTACAAGAGACCCAGTACTTC
.,TRBJ2-6,.,TRBV4-2,CASSQDPTVSGANVLTF,TGTGCCAGCAGCCAAGATCCCACGGTCTCTGGGGCCAACGTCCTGACTTTC
TRBD2,TRBJ2-1,.,TRBV11-2,CASSLDTSGTISEQFF,TGTGCCAGCAGCTTAGATACTAGCGGGACCATTTCAGAGCAGTTCTTC
.,TRBJ2-7,.,TRBV6-1,CASSEARVTEQYF,TGTGCCAGCAGTGAAGCACGGGTGACCGAGCAGTACTTC
TRBD1,TRBJ1-5,few,TRBV2,CASSFRGTPNQPQHF,TGTGCCAGCAGCTTCAGGGGGACCCCCAATCAGCCCCAGCATTTT
TRBD2,TRBJ2-1,.,TRBV7-9,CASSLLLAGGLNEQFF,TGTGCCAGCAGCCTCCTACTAGCGGGAGGGCTTAATGAGCAGTTCTTC
.,TRBJ1-1,.,TRBV6-5,CASRFGDVSTEAFF,TGTGCCAGCAGATTCGGGGATGTGAGCACTGAAGCTTTCTTT
.,TRBJ2-1,.,TRBV2,CASRLGLNNEQFF,TGTGCCAGCAGGTTGGGACTGAACAATGAGCAGTTCTTC
TRBD1,TRBJ1-1,.,TRBV10-3,CAISESPGTGRGTEAFF,TGTGCCATCAGTGAGTCACCTGGGACAGGGCGGGGCACTGAAGCTTTCTTT
.,TRBJ2-7,.,TRBV1,CTSSQPPGTGGPYEQYF,TGCACCAGCAGCCAACCACCCGGGACAGGGGGCCCCTACGAGCAGTACTTC
.,TRBJ2-3,.,TRBV9,CASSVGSRRDTQYF,TGTGCCAGCAGCGTAGGATCCAGACGAGATACGCAGTATTTT
TRBD1,TRBJ1-6,.,TRBV2,CASRGQGGNSPLHF,TGTGCCAGCAGGGGACAGGGAGGAAATTCACCCCTCCACTTT
.,TRBJ2-5,once,TRBV7-2,CASSLGRGETQYF,TGTGCCAGCAGCTTAGGGAGAGGGGAGACCCAGTACTTC